The rows below give T cell receptor beta chains drawn from one sample of a study of cytomegalovirus exposure and HLA in healthy donors. Produced via immunoSEQ multiplex PCR; TCRdb's table is partial and in-frame only. The sample records about 180,000 clones, just over 75% being singletons. Sequencing input: PBMCs. These receptors were taken from a man aged 18-30 years in good health and CMV-seronegative. The CDR3 runs from the conserved cysteine through the conserved F or W. Each record gives: CDR3 protein, V gene, J gene, CDR3 length.

CASSPRENTGELFF	TRBV19	TRBJ2-2	14
CASSLRQGENTEAFF	TRBV7-9	TRBJ1-1	15
CASRPGQGNQPQHF	TRBV6-6	TRBJ1-5	14
CASSIRGGTYEQYF	TRBV19	TRBJ2-7	14
CASGGTGAGGLRDTQYF	TRBV5-4	TRBJ2-3	17
CASSVGPGAAKNIQYF	TRBV9	TRBJ2-4	16
CASSQSADIGSYEQYF	TRBV23-1	TRBJ2-7	16
CASSQDRAGVYEQYF	TRBV4-1	TRBJ2-7	15
CASSLALDRKKANYGYTF	TRBV4-1	TRBJ1-2	18
CASGDSGIYEQYF	TRBV12-5	TRBJ2-7	13
CASSLGEMYEQYF	TRBV11-3	TRBJ2-7	13
CASSQGVGSGSGETQYF	TRBV4-2	TRBJ2-5	17
CASSSERGGRETQYF	TRBV7-8	TRBJ2-5	15
CASKTLATSYEQYF	TRBV6-1	TRBJ2-7	14
CASSLQGGEQYF	TRBV27	TRBJ2-7	12
CAWSGPLRQGRLRDNEKLFF	TRBV30	TRBJ1-4	20
CASSSSRVFGANVLTF	TRBV7-9	TRBJ2-6	16
CASSNRGVDTQYF	TRBV19	TRBJ2-3	13
CASSPIKSDRFYYGYTF	TRBV11-2	TRBJ1-2	17
CASSPLTGDDEQFF	TRBV18	TRBJ2-1	14
CASSLPPYEQYF	TRBV28	TRBJ2-7	12
CASSVALAGGTDTQYF	TRBV9	TRBJ2-3	16
CASSLRGKGGYTEAFF	TRBV4-3	TRBJ1-1	16
CASHRSTEAFF	TRBV6-1	TRBJ1-1	11
CASRPPLAGGPRDTQYF	TRBV9	TRBJ2-3	17
CASSLAGGGYEQYF	TRBV7-2	TRBJ2-7	14